This T cell receptor beta chain was retrieved from a study of metastatic and nonmetastatic thyroid tumors (dated by TCRdb to about 2020). General notes on the study: Repertoires from peripheral blood and from tumor or nodule tissue samples of malignant and benign thyroid patients were compared.

Summary of the overall study and its limitations: TCR beta diversity was reported as significantly higher in malignant tumors than in benign nodules, in both blood and tumor samples.

Note on this clone: Its binding antigen is unknown. Per-base qualities were not stored, and no clone one base away is much larger.

None of the patients had been given any treatment before thyroid surgery. Using T-cell receptor beta sequencing, the study looked back at clinical samples from patients collected from about 2011 to 2018. The library was produced with PCR. Sequencer: Illumina HiSeq 4000. High-throughput sequencing was used to profile the TCR beta-chain CDR3 region of each patient. The authors' pipeline ran thus. The researchers built a classifier to tell apart papillary thyroid cancer patients with distant metastasis, based on CDR3 differences among clinicopathological groups. The Shannon index was used to measure repertoire diversity, and the Morisita-Horn index was used to measure how similar tumor and blood repertoires were. TCRdb applied fastp at Q25 and MiXCR to the public reads, then kept only in-frame beta chains. These V and J calls are TCRdb output, not the study's own analysis. The sample yields roughly 21,000 clones; about 25% were counted once. The ten largest clones represent 15% to 20% of the sample.

Input material: blood. The receptor comes from a female donor with papillary thyroid cancer or a benign thyroid nodule (not recorded which). Some clones in this sample may be carry-over from other donors' samples.

CDR3 sequence: CASSQERVADVCTDTQYF. The DNA sequence reads TGTGCCAGCAGCCAAGAGAGAGTAGCGGACGTATGCACAGATACGCAGTATTTT. This chain joins TRBV3-1 to TRBJ2-3; TRBD2 is perhaps the D gene, given 6 matching bases. As encoded in the germline V gene (reference sequence), CDR1 is LGHDT while CDR2 is YNNKEL. The CDR3 numbers 18 residues from cysteine through phenylalanine. The retained sequence is limited to the CDR3, 54 bases, with the frame set at the first base. The V end loses 0 bases and the J end loses 1 base, and a stretch of 17 bases separates them.